Reported below is one T cell receptor (beta chain). The antigen remains unidentified. The data stem from a study of CD8+ T cells in alopecia areata. Study-wide results and caveats: With tofacitinib ongoing, many expanded lesional clones persisted in both scalp and blood. In scalp, tofacitinib significantly decreased clonality and expanded CD8+ clones among the top 100.

Stated treatment: oral pan-JAK inhibitor, 5-10 mg twice daily. Alopecia areata patients gave lesional scalp punch biopsies and peripheral blood samples. Extraction of RNA preceded its reverse transcription into cDNA, which served as the sequencing template. Sequenced by immunoSEQ multiplex PCR; TCRdb stores in-frame clones only, minus some. This sample has about 210,000 clones, with roughly 56% found just once. In germline, CDR1 is MNHEY, CDR2 SMNVEV (reference sequence). The CDR3 is made up of 17 amino acids. Trimming took 4 bases from V and 3 from J, leaving 21 bases between them. The TCR was taken from a human donor with alopecia areata. The J gene is TRBJ1-2, the V gene TRBV27, with D maybe TRBD1 (5 bases). This specimen consisted of CD4+ T cells sorted from blood, obtained at week 4, from a patient treated with tofacitinib. Here the CDR3 reads CASSSVFAGQRDYGYTF. CDR3 DNA: TGTGCCAGCAGTTCGGTATTCGCAGGGCAACGTGACTATGGCTACACCTTC.